The T cell receptor beta chain under discussion was sequenced for a study of identifying expanded T cells in peripheral blood. Trimming at V came to 1 base and at J to 2 bases, leaving 4 bases not matched to a gene. Germline CDR1 reads SGHNT; CDR2 reads YENEEA. The CDR3 has 15 amino acids. The repertoire was sequenced with immunoSEQ multiplex PCR; TCRdb's copy has only in-frame clones and lacks some. The sample yields over 85,000 clones, roughly 81% seen once. The sample comprised blood. V is TRBV11-3 and J is TRBJ2-7, with 8 bases that match TRBD1. The receptor was isolated from a person aged 18 to 75 in good health. The CDR3, as DNA: TGTGCCAGCAGCTTAGGACAGGGGCGCCCCTACGAGCAGTACTTC. Protein: CASSLGQGRPYEQYF.